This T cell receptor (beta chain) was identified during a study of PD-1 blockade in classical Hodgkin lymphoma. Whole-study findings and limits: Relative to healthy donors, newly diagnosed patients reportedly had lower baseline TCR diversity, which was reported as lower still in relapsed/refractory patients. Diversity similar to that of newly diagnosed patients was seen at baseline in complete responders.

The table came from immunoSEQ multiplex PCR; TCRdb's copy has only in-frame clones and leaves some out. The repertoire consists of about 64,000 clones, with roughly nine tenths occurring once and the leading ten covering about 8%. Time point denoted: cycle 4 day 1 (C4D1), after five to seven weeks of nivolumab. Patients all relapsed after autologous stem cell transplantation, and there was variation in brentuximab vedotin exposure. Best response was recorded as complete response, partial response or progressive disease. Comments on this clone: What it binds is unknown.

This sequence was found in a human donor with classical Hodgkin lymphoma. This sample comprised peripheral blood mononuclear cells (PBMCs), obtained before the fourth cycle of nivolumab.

The CDR3 is CASSDTARTEAFF. DNA of the CDR3: TGTGCCAGCAGTGATACGGCGAGGACTGAAGCTTTCTTT. The V and J genes are TRBV6-4 and TRBJ1-1; D gene ambiguous. This CDR3 has 13 residues. Germline-derived CDR1 and CDR2 are MRHNA and SNTAGT. The ends were cut back, 3 bases at V and 5 bases at J, with 10 bases in the middle.